The 9 T cell receptor beta chains listed next were all sequenced from one sample in a study of blood T cell repertoires in COVID-19 (TCRdb year 2020). The library was made by the immunoSEQ multiplex PCR assay. In its TCRdb copy, this immuneACCESS table keeps in-frame sequences only and misses some clones. Where compared with another copy, unresolved V genes explain less than half of these, and the others have no known cause. The sample table holds 200,000 or so clones, of which 88% were seen once. The ten largest clones represent roughly 2.6% of the sample. Sequences were obtained from PBMCs or T cells enriched from blood (not recorded which). These receptor sequences come from a woman between 25 and 40 years old who had recovered from COVID-19.

This clone came up once. The chain couples TRBV29-1 to TRBJ2-3, with D unresolved. Trimming cost V 3 bases and J 1 base, with 8 bases left between them. The CDR3 length is 13 residues. Germline CDR1 and CDR2: SQVTM and ANQGSEA. The CDR3: CSVERPGTDTQYF. CDR3 bases: TGCAGCGTTGAGAGGCCGGGCACAGATACGCAGTATTTT.

The chain couples TRBV5-6 to TRBJ2-6; 9 positions agree with TRBD1. The junction had 7 bases not matched to a gene; V was cut back by 6 bases and J by 3 bases. Per the germline V gene, CDR1 is SGHDT and CDR2 is YYEEEE. The CDR3 consists of 16 residues. CDR3 nucleotides: TGTGCCAGCATGCCCGGGACAGGGTATGGGGCCAACGTCCTGACTTTC. Its translation: CASMPGTGYGANVLTF.

V and J are TRBV9 and TRBJ1-3, with no clear D. Germline CDR1 is SGDLS and CDR2 is YYNGEE. This CDR3 contains 11 residues. V gave up 0 bases and J gave up 8 bases, with 3 bases separating them. CDR3 protein: CASSVGDTIYF. DNA of the CDR3: TGTGCCAGCAGCGTAGGAGACACCATATATTTT.

This rearrangement joins TRBV27 to TRBJ2-5; 8 bases are a match to TRBD2. Looked up from germline, CDR1 is MNHEY and CDR2 is SMNVEV (reference sequence). After removal of 5 bases from V and 3 bases from J, the junction contained 14 bases not matched to a gene. The CDR3 runs 17 residues. The CDR3 loop is CASSPLEPSGGEETQYF. The CDR3 nucleotides read TGTGCCAGCAGTCCGCTAGAACCAAGCGGGGGAGAAGAGACCCAGTACTTC.

Turning to this clone: The junction shows a germline mismatch at one end, possibly a read error. The rearrangement joins TRBV7-7 to TRBJ2-3; TRBD1 matches 9 bases. The CDR3 covers 14 residues. Germline V gene sequence: CDR1 SSHAT, CDR2 FNYEAQ (reference sequence). CDR3 residues: CASSVGQGSDTQYF. Here the CDR3 DNA reads TGTGCTAGCAGCGTAGGACAGGGGTCAGATACGCAGTATTTT.

The gene calls are TRBV6-2 or TRBV6-3 and TRBJ1-1; possibly TRBD1 for D (5 bases). The V and J ends lost 6 bases and 8 bases respectively, with 13 bases between them. Germline V gives CDR1 MNHEY, CDR2 SVGEGT. The CDR3 sequence is 12 residues long. The chain's CDR3 is CASSPNRIEAFF. The CDR3 DNA sequence: TGTGCCAGCAGCCCAAACAGGATCGAAGCTTTCTTT.

The chain links TRBV7-3 to TRBJ1-1; D gene ambiguous. The CDR3 has 13 residues. The ends were cut back, 3 bases at V and 1 base at J, with 6 bases in the middle. Germline V gene sequence: CDR1 SGHTA, CDR2 FQGTGA. The DNA of the CDR3 is TGTGCCAGCAGCTTCATGGCGAACACTGAAGCTTTCTTT. It specifies CASSFMANTEAFF.

The chain employs TRBV7-2 and TRBJ1-1; D is perhaps TRBD1 (6 bases). V was clipped by 4 bases and J by 1 base, with 13 bases between them. Germline CDR1 SGHTA, CDR2 FQGNSA. The CDR3 runs to 15 residues. The CDR3 region has the DNA TGTGCCAGCAGCTGGGGGGGCGCAGGGAACACTGAAGCTTTCTTT. Its translation is CASSWGGAGNTEAFF.

The gene calls are TRBV25-1 and TRBJ1-2; 7 bases align to TRBD1. Germline loops: CDR1 MGHDK, CDR2 SYGVNS. The ends lost 4 bases at V and 10 bases at J; junction bases unmatched: 9. The CDR3 spans 13 residues. As DNA, the CDR3 is TGTGCCAGCAGTGTAACCGGGACAGAACTCTACACCTTC. This translates into CASSVTGTELYTF.